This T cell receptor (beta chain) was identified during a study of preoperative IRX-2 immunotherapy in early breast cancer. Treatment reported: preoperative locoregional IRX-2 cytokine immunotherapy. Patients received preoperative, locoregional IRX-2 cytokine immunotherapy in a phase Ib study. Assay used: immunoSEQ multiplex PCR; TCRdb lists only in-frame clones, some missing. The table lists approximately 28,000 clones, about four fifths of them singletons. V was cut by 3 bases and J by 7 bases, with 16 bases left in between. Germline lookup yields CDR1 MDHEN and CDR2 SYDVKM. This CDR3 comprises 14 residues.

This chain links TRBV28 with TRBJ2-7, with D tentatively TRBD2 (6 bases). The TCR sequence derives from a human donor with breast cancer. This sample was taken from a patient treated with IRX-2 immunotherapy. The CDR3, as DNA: TGTGCCAGCAGTTTGTATTTGGGGGGTTATGAGCAGTACTTC. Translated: CASSLYLGGYEQYF.